The next 21 T cell receptor beta chains were all read from a single sample in a study of blood T cell repertoires in COVID-19. Produced via immunoSEQ multiplex PCR; TCRdb's table is partial and in-frame only. This table holds 350,000 or so clones, 90% found once. Sequenced input: peripheral blood. The source of these receptors is a man aged 18-30 years with active or convalescent COVID-19.

The chain couples TRBV24-1 to TRBJ2-1, with 8 bases lining up with TRBD1. Germline CDR1 KGHDR, CDR2 SFDVKD. This CDR3 contains 15 residues. The J segment lost 3 bases and the V segment lost 8 bases, leaving 8 bases of the junction unmatched. The CDR3: CATTARDRIYNEQFF. CDR3 DNA: TGTGCCACCACTGCCAGGGACAGGATCTACAATGAGCAGTTCTTC.

DNA of the CDR3: TGTGCCAGTAGTAGGGACAGGGCTGAAAAACTGTTTTTT. Protein: CASSRDRAEKLFF. The rearrangement joins TRBV19 to TRBJ1-4; 9 bases match TRBD1. The CDR3 covers 13 residues. J lost 7 bases, V lost 4 bases, and 1 base had no gene match. Germline CDR1 and CDR2: LNHDA and SQIVND (reference sequence).

V usage is TRBV7-2 and J usage is TRBJ1-1; no clear D gene. This CDR3 is built from 13 residues. Germline V gene data show CDR1 as SGHTA and CDR2 as FQGNSA. Trimming shortened V by 4 bases and J by 1 base, and 7 bases separated the two germline ends. The CDR3 loop reads CASSSDWNTEAFF. The CDR3 DNA reads TGTGCCAGCAGCTCAGACTGGAACACTGAAGCTTTCTTT.

V gene TRBV6-2 or TRBV6-3 combines with J gene TRBJ2-2; unclear D gene. This CDR3 comprises 13 residues. Per the germline V gene, CDR1 is MNHEY and CDR2 is SVGEGT. Trimming took 2 bases from V and 4 from J, leaving 5 bases between them. Here the CDR3 DNA reads TGTGCCAGCAGTTACGTTCTCACCGGGGAGCTGTTTTTT. This translates into CASSYVLTGELFF.

The chain is built from TRBV4-3 and TRBJ1-4; D remains unclear. The V end was cut by 1 base, the J end by 5 bases, with 11 bases between. Germline V gives CDR1 LGHNA, CDR2 YSLEER. CDR3 length: 15 amino acids. This chain's CDR3 is CASSQGNSLNEKLFF. As DNA, the CDR3 is TGCGCCAGCAGCCAAGGAAACAGCTTGAATGAAAAACTGTTTTTT.

The chain recombines TRBV6-5 with TRBJ2-1; D is perhaps TRBD1 (6 bases). The germline gives CDR1 MNHEY, CDR2 SVGAGI. The V gene lost 5 bases and the J gene lost 8 bases, with 10 bases spanning the gap. This CDR3 has 12 amino acids. CDR3 sequence: CASSRGIDEQFF. CDR3 in DNA: TGTGCCAGCAGTAGGGGGATCGATGAGCAGTTCTTC.

The rearrangement uses TRBV23-1 and TRBJ2-7, with 7 bases lining up with TRBD1. TRBV23-1 is noted as an ORF with a role that remains uncertain. CDR3 length equals 18 residues. V gave up 2 bases and J gave up 2 bases; unmatched junction bases: 15. The CDR3, as DNA: TGCGCCAGCAGTCAAATCGAATTCCCGGGACAGCTGGCCTACGAGCAGTACTTC. It is translated as CASSQIEFPGQLAYEQYF.

This clone was seen only a few times. The CDR3 nucleotides are TGTGCCAGCAGCCCCCGGGACAGGGGTGACTATGGCTACACCTTC. Translating it yields CASSPRDRGDYGYTF. The chain employs TRBV4-2 and TRBJ1-2, with TRBD1 matching 10 bases. This CDR3 region has 15 residues. The germline V gene encodes CDR1 LGHNA and CDR2 YNFKEQ. With 4 bases clipped from V and 3 bases from J, the junction kept 5 bases outside the gene matches.

This clone was found once. This rearrangement joins TRBV7-9 to TRBJ1-1; 9 nucleotides match TRBD1. This CDR3 contains 15 residues. Germline loops: CDR1 SEHNR, CDR2 FQNEAQ (reference sequence). The ends lost 5 bases at V and 1 base at J; junction bases unmatched: 5. The DNA of the CDR3 is TGTGCCAGCAGCCGGACAGGGGTGAAGAACACTGAAGCTTTCTTT. Its protein product is CASSRTGVKNTEAFF.

J is TRBJ2-1 and V is TRBV7-3, with 8 bases lining up with TRBD2. Germline CDR1 and CDR2: SGHTA and FQGTGA. The ends lost 2 bases at V and 5 bases at J; junction bases unmatched: 17. This CDR3 spans 19 amino acids. CDR3 amino acids: CASSLSLTSGLASNNEQFF. For the CDR3, the DNA is TGTGCCAGCAGCTTATCTCTCACTAGCGGATTGGCCTCTAACAATGAGCAGTTCTTC.

The chain uses TRBV4-3 and TRBJ1-6; 7 bases agree with TRBD1. Per the germline V gene, CDR1 is LGHNA and CDR2 is YSLEER. Losses at the gene ends were 1 base for V and 7 bases for J; bases not matched to a gene: 4. The CDR3 sequence is 15 residues long. The CDR3 DNA is TGCGCCAGCAGCCAAGGGACAGGAACCAATTCACCCCTCCACTTT. Translation: CASSQGTGTNSPLHF.

This clone appeared once. The V gene is TRBV29-1, the J gene TRBJ1-2, with D perhaps matching TRBD1 (6 bases). V gave up 6 bases and J gave up 2 bases, with 7 bases separating them. The CDR3 loop spans 11 amino acids. Germline lookup yields CDR1 SQVTM and CDR2 ANQGSEA. CDR3 bases: TGCAGCGTCGGACAGAACTATGGCTACACCTTC. This translates into CSVGQNYGYTF.

This rearrangement joins TRBV18 to TRBJ1-5; 8 bases match TRBD1. CDR3 length equals 13 residues. V trimming: 3 bases; J trimming: 8 bases; junction bases outside the gene matches: 3. The germline gives CDR1 KGHSH, CDR2 LQKENI. The CDR3 DNA sequence: TGTGCCAGCTCACCGGACAGGGAGAAGCCCCAGCATTTT. This codes for CASSPDREKPQHF.

This clone occurred once. V gene TRBV7-8 combines with J gene TRBJ2-7, with TRBD1 identical over 10 bases. The germline V gene has CDR1 SGHVS and CDR2 FQNEAQ. This CDR3 spans 15 amino acids. Unmatched junction bases numbered 5, after V lost 1 base and J lost 5 bases. The CDR3 nucleotides read TGTGCCAGCAGCTTAGGTGACAGGGGGCATGACGAGCAGTACTTC. This encodes CASSLGDRGHDEQYF.

The J gene is TRBJ2-2, the V gene TRBV7-2; a weak D match, TRBD2 (6 bases). Trimming removed 5 bases from V and 7 bases from J, with 23 bases in between. In germline, CDR1 is SGHTA, CDR2 FQGNSA. This CDR3 has 17 amino acids. This CDR3 is CASSPLSEGSEGGELFF. The CDR3 DNA follows: TGTGCCAGCAGCCCCCTGTCGGAGGGTAGTGAGGGCGGGGAGCTGTTTTTT. Combining the CDR3 with reference TRBV7-2 and TRBJ2-2 gives the whole variable domain GAGVSQSPSNKVTEKGKDVELRCDPISGHTALYWYRQSLGQGLEFLIYFQGNSAPDKSGLPSDRFSAERTGGSVSTLTIQRTQQEDSAVYLCASSPLSEGSEGGELFFGEGSRLTVL.

The rearrangement links TRBV27 to TRBJ2-7, with TRBD1 identical over 7 bases. The CDR3 has 14 residues. V lost 0 bases and J lost 4; bases outside the gene matches: 3. CDR1 is MNHEY, CDR2 SMNVEV, per germline (reference sequence). The CDR3 DNA reads TGTGCCAGCAGTTTATCTGTGACAGGGTACGAGCAGTACTTC. Translation: CASSLSVTGYEQYF.

The sample holds one count of this clone. This chain connects TRBV6-6 to TRBJ2-1; TRBD2 aligns across 8 bases. The CDR3 spans 14 residues. Germline V lookup: CDR1 MNHNY, CDR2 SVGAGI (reference sequence). J lost 3 bases, V lost 7 bases, and 5 bases had no gene match. The CDR3 DNA reads as TGTGCCAGCATAGAGCGGGGGCTCTACAATGAGCAGTTCTTC. Translation: CASIERGLYNEQFF.

This clone occurred a few times. The chain joins TRBV11-2 to TRBJ1-3; 8 bases are a match to TRBD1. Germline V gene lookup returns CDR1 SGHAT and CDR2 FQNNGV. The trim removed 3 bases at V and 4 bases at J, leaving 5 bases unmatched. This CDR3 region has 15 residues. Here the CDR3 reads CASSFQGARGNTIYF. For the CDR3, the DNA is TGTGCCAGCAGCTTCCAGGGGGCGCGGGGAAACACCATATATTTT.

V and J are TRBV4-3 and TRBJ2-7; maybe TRBD2 (5 bases). The CDR3 has 16 amino acids. Germline V CDR1 and CDR2: LGHNA, YSLEER. Trimming cost V 0 bases and J 3 bases, with 15 bases left between them. The CDR3 DNA follows: TGCGCCAGCAGCCAAGATAGGCGGCTAGCCAACTACGAGCAGTACTTC. Its translation: CASSQDRRLANYEQYF.

The gene calls are TRBV2 and TRBJ1-2, with D uncertain. V shed 2 bases and J shed 6 bases, with 13 bases lying between them. CDR1 and CDR2 (germline): SNHLY, FYNNEI. CDR3 length: 14 residues. The CDR3 reads CASSESWAHDGYTF. The CDR3 bases are TGTGCCAGCAGTGAATCGTGGGCGCACGATGGCTACACCTTC.

The gene calls are TRBV7-9 and TRBJ2-1; 8 bases agree with TRBD1. The ends lost 4 bases at V and 6 bases at J; junction bases unmatched: 5. The germline V gene has CDR1 SEHNR and CDR2 FQNEAQ (reference sequence). The CDR3 spans 14 residues. The CDR3 DNA reads TGTGCCAGCAGCTCGGACAGGGTCGGCAATGAGCAGTTCTTC. It encodes CASSSDRVGNEQFF.